This passage covers 20 T cell receptor beta chains from one sample sequenced in a study of T cell responses to AZD1222 COVID-19 vaccine (TCRdb year 2021). Library prep was done by the immunoSEQ multiplex PCR assay. Drawn from immuneACCESS, this table holds only the in-frame rearrangements with V and J called that TCRdb kept. Clones are partly lost; checked studies trace under half to an unresolved V gene and leave the rest unexplained. The sample includes more than 70,000 clones, with roughly 81% observed a single time. The top ten clonotypes cover about 13% of the sample. Taken with the paper, the label for time point translates to: baseline before first vaccination. This material consisted of peripheral blood, taken on day 0 of AZD1222 vaccination. All receptors come from an adult in good health.

The chain combines TRBV4-3 with TRBJ2-3; 10 nucleotides agree with TRBD2. J lost 2 bases, V lost 1 base, and 3 bases had no gene match. The CDR3 runs to 16 residues. The V gene's germline CDR1 is LGHNA and CDR2 YSLEER. Here the CDR3 reads CASSQASGGPTDTQYF. CDR3 coding DNA: TGCGCCAGCAGCCAAGCTAGCGGGGGCCCCACAGATACGCAGTATTTT.

Here the CDR3 reads CASGGGSYNSPLHF. Here the CDR3 DNA reads TGTGCCAGCGGAGGGGGGTCCTATAATTCACCCCTCCACTTT. The chain has TRBV6-5 and TRBJ1-6, with D possibly being TRBD1 (6 bases). The V gene lost 8 bases and the J gene lost 1 base, with 9 bases spanning the gap. Germline loops: CDR1 MNHEY, CDR2 SVGAGI. The CDR3 totals 14 residues.

The V and J genes are TRBV12-3 or TRBV12-4 and TRBJ2-1; tentative D call: TRBD2 (6 bases). This CDR3 has 13 amino acids. The V end was cut by 8 bases, the J end by 4 bases, with 12 bases between. The CDR3 region is CASGDFSYNEQFF. CDR3 DNA sequence: TGTGCCAGCGGGGACTTCTCATACAATGAGCAGTTCTTC.

This chain connects TRBV10-3 to TRBJ1-3; D call uncertain. The CDR3 spans 15 residues. Germline V lookup: CDR1 ENHRY, CDR2 SYGVKD. The V gene lost 5 bases and the J gene lost 1 base, with 12 bases spanning the gap. In nucleotides, the CDR3 is TGTGCCATCAGTACATCCGGGGAGTCTGGAAACACCATATATTTT. This encodes CAISTSGESGNTIYF.

This chain uses TRBV19 with TRBJ1-3; unclear D gene. Per the germline V gene, CDR1 is LNHDA and CDR2 is SQIVND (reference sequence). Trimming removed 6 bases from V and 0 bases from J, with 9 bases in between. The CDR3 totals 14 residues. The CDR3 reads CASRAVSSGNTIYF. For the CDR3, the DNA is TGTGCCAGTAGAGCAGTGAGCTCTGGAAACACCATATATTTT.

The V call is TRBV5-1, the J call TRBJ1-6; possible D gene TRBD1, 5 bases. The germline CDR1 and CDR2 sequences are SGHRS and YFSETQ. V was trimmed by 7 bases and J by 14 bases, leaving 13 bases between them. CDR3 size: 11 residues. For the CDR3, the DNA is TGCGCCAGCCGGGGGGGGTTCACCCTCCACTTT. It codes for CASRGGFTLHF.

The chain recombines TRBV6-5 with TRBJ2-2, with TRBD2 matching 8 bases. Germline V gene data show CDR1 as MNHEY and CDR2 as SVGAGI. After removal of 2 bases from V and 7 bases from J, the junction contained 9 bases not matched to a gene. This CDR3 is 16 amino acids long. CDR3 in DNA: TGTGCCAGCAGTTACAACCGGGGGGGCTCCGTCGGGGAGCTGTTTTTT. Amino acid sequence: CASSYNRGGSVGELFF.

This clone is a singleton in its sample. This rearrangement joins TRBV21-1 to TRBJ1-4. TRBV21-1 is described as a pseudogene. This CDR3 contains 12 residues. The CDR3 sequence is CASSRGALQLFF. The CDR3 nucleotides are TGTGCCAGCAGCAGGGGGGCACTTCAACTGTTTTTT.

DNA of the CDR3: TGTGCCAGCTCACCCCATAAACAAGAGACCCAGTACTTC. Translation gives CASSPHKQETQYF. V usage is TRBV18 and J usage is TRBJ2-5; D unresolved. From germline, CDR1 is KGHSH and CDR2 LQKENI. V shed 3 bases and J shed 2 bases, with 7 bases lying between them. The CDR3 loop spans 13 amino acids.

The rearrangement uses TRBV18 and TRBJ2-5; 7 nucleotides line up with TRBD1. The V gene end was trimmed by 6 bases and the J gene end by 2 bases; junction bases not matched to a gene: 6. The CDR3 has 14 residues. CDR1 KGHSH and CDR2 LQKENI come from the germline V gene. DNA of the CDR3: TGTGCCAGCTCTGGACAGGAGAATCAAGAGACCCAGTACTTC. Translated, it gives CASSGQENQETQYF.

The chain has TRBV7-6 and TRBJ2-1, with D perhaps assigned TRBD1 or TRBD2 (5 bases each). Deletions cut 0 bases from V and 4 bases from J, with 13 bases between. Germline V lookup: CDR1 SGHVS, CDR2 FNYEAQ. This CDR3 contains 16 residues. Here the CDR3 reads CASSLAQGPGYNEQFF. As DNA, the CDR3 is TGTGCCAGCAGCTTAGCGCAGGGCCCGGGATACAATGAGCAGTTCTTC.

The CDR3 loop is CASSRRAMFRPDNYGYTF. Written as DNA, the CDR3 is TGTGCCAGCAGCCGACGGGCCATGTTCAGACCCGATAACTATGGCTACACCTTC. The chain uses TRBV6-2 or TRBV6-3 and TRBJ1-2; no clear D gene. The CDR3 is 18 residues long. Germline CDR1 is MNHEY and CDR2 is SVGEGT. With 6 bases removed from V and 1 base from J, the gap between germline ends came to 24 bases.

The J gene is TRBJ1-2, the V gene TRBV4-3; no firm D call. V was clipped by 6 bases and J by 0 bases, with 14 bases between them. The CDR3 runs to 15 residues. Germline V lookup: CDR1 LGHNA, CDR2 YSLEER. The CDR3, as DNA: TGCGCCAGCAGAATCCAGATGGTGACTAACTATGGCTACACCTTC. Its translation is CASRIQMVTNYGYTF.

The chain combines TRBV6-1 with TRBJ1-1; D gene uncertain. This CDR3 region has 13 residues. V dropped 0 bases and J dropped 6 bases, with 8 bases sitting between them. The V gene's germline CDR1 is MNHNS and CDR2 SASEGT. This CDR3 reads CASSEAAESEAFF. CDR3 sequence (DNA): TGTGCCAGCAGTGAAGCGGCGGAGTCTGAAGCTTTCTTT.

V is TRBV6-5 and J is TRBJ1-5; D may be TRBD1 (5 bases). Trimming cost V 6 bases and J 4 bases, with 10 bases left between them. The CDR3 contains 13 residues. Germline V gene data show CDR1 as MNHEY and CDR2 as SVGAGI. The CDR3 loop reads CASREGRNQPQHF. CDR3 coding DNA: TGTGCCAGCAGGGAGGGGAGGAATCAGCCCCAGCATTTT.

The chain's CDR3 is CASSFGGSTGELFF. In nucleotides, the CDR3 is TGCGCCAGCAGCTTTGGAGGCAGCACCGGGGAGCTGTTTTTT. The chain carries TRBV5-1 and TRBJ2-2, with D perhaps TRBD2 (5 bases). The germline CDR1 and CDR2 sequences are SGHRS and YFSETQ. The length of the CDR3 is 14 residues. The V end was cut by 2 bases, the J end by 4 bases, with 9 bases between.

The chain is built from TRBV6-5 and TRBJ1-5, with D possibly TRBD1 on 5 matching bases. Per the germline V gene, CDR1 is MNHEY and CDR2 is SVGAGI. This CDR3 is built from 15 residues. The V end was cut by 0 bases, the J end by 0 bases, with 6 bases between. This chain's CDR3 is CASSYSGDSNQPQHF. CDR3 nucleotides: TGTGCCAGCAGTTACTCAGGGGATAGCAATCAGCCCCAGCATTTT.

J is TRBJ1-2 and V is TRBV9; D is perhaps TRBD1 (6 bases). The germline gives CDR1 SGDLS, CDR2 YYNGEE. V lost 3 bases to trimming and J lost 4 bases, with 25 bases between them. CDR3 size: 18 residues. CDR3 region: CASSASGGDGQQGYGYTF. The CDR3 bases are TGTGCCAGCAGCGCATCTGGCGGGGACGGACAACAGGGCTATGGCTACACCTTC.

This clone was seen only once. This sequence joins TRBV7-2 and TRBJ2-2, with D tentatively TRBD2 (5 bases). Trimming pared 3 bases from V and 3 bases from J, leaving 11 bases between. Germline V gene sequence: CDR1 SGHTA, CDR2 FQGNSA. The CDR3 is made up of 15 amino acids. The CDR3 DNA reads TGTGCCAGCAGCTTTGTGACTACCGACACCGGGGAGCTGTTTTTT. Residues: CASSFVTTDTGELFF.

The V and J genes are TRBV7-2 and TRBJ1-3; D is unresolved. CDR1 and CDR2 from the germline V gene are SGHTA and FQGNSA. V lost 7 bases to trimming and J lost 0 bases, with 10 bases between them. The CDR3 length is 14 residues. CDR3 loop: CASKYLSSGNTIYF. DNA for the CDR3: TGTGCCAGCAAATATTTATCCTCTGGAAACACCATATATTTT.